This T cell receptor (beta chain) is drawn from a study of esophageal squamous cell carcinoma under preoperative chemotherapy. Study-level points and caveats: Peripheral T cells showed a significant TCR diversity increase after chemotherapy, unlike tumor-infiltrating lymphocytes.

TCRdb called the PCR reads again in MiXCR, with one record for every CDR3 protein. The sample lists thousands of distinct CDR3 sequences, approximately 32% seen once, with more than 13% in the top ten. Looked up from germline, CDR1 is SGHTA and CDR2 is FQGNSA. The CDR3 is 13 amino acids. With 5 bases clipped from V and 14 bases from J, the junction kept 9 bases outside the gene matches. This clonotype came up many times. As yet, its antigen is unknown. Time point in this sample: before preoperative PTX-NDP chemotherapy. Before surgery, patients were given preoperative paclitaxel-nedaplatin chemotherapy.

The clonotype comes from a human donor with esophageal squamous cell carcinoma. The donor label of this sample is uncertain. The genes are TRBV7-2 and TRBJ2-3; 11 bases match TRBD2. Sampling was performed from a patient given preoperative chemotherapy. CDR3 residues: CASSLLLAGERYF. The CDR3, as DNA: TGTGCCAGCAGCCTCCTACTAGCGGGAGAGAGGTATTTT.